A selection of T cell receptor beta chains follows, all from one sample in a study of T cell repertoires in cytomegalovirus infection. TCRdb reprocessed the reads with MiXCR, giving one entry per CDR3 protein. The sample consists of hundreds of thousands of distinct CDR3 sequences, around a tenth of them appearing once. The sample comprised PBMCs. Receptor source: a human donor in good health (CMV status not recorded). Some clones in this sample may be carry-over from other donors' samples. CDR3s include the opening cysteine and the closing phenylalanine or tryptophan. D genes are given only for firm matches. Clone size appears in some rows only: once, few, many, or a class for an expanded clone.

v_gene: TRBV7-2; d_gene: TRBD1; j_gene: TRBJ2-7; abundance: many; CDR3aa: CASSFGGQSSYEQYF; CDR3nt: TGTGCCAGCAGCTTTGGGGGACAGAGCTCCTACGAGCAGTACTTC
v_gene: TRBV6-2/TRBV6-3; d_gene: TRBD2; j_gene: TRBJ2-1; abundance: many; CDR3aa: CASKPSGRRNEQFF; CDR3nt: TGTGCCAGCAAACCTAGCGGGAGGAGAAATGAGCAGTTCTTC
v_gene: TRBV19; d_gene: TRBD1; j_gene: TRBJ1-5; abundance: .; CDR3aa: CASSPGTARGNQPQHF; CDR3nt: TGTGCCAGTAGTCCTGGGACAGCCCGGGGCAATCAGCCCCAGCATTTT
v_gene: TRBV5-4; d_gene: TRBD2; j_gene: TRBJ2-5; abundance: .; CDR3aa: CASSLGTSGTVETQYF; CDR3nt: TGTGCCAGCAGCTTGGGGACTAGCGGGACAGTAGAGACCCAGTACTTC
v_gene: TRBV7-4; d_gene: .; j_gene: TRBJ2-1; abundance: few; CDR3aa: CASSLTGTGNEQFF; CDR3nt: TGTGCCAGCAGCTTAACAGGGACTGGTAATGAGCAGTTCTTC
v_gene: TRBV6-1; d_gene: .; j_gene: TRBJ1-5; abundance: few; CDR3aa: CASSGASAGNQPQHF; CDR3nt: TGTGCCAGCAGCGGTGCCTCGGCGGGCAATCAGCCCCAGCATTTT
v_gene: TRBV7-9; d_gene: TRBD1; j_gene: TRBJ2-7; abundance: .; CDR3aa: CASSTRDRSYEQYF; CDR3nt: TGTGCCAGCAGCACGAGGGACAGATCCTACGAGCAGTACTTC
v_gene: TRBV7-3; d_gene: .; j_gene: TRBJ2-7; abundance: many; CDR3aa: CASSPQARTPQYF; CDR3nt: TGTGCCAGCAGCCCCCAGGCCCGGACACCCCAGTACTTC
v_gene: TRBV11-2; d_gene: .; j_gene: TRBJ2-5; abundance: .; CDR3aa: CASSRGLTLQTQYF; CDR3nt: TGTGCCAGCAGCCGGGGACTGACCTTACAGACCCAGTACTTC
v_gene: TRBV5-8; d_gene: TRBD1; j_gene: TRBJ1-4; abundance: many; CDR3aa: CASSFGQGSEKLFF; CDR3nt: TGTGCCAGCAGTTTTGGACAGGGGAGTGAAAAACTGTTTTTT
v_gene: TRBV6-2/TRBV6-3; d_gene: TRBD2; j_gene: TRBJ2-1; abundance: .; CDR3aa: CASSYYARLAGGQSSYNEQFF; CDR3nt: TGTGCCAGCAGTTACTACGCCAGACTAGCGGGAGGACAAAGCTCCTACAATGAGCAGTTCTTC
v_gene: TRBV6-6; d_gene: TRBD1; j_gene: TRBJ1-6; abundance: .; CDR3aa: CASSGTDSYNSPLHF; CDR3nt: TGTGCCAGCTCCGGGACAGACTCCTATAATTCACCCCTCCACTTT
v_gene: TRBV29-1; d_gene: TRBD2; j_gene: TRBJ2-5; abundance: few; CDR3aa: CSLRLAGAGETQYF; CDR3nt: TGCAGCCTCCGACTAGCGGGAGCGGGAGAGACCCAGTACTTC
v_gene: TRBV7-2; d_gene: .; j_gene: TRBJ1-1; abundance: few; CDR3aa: CASSFNSAAEAFF; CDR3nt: TGTGCCAGCAGCTTTAATAGCGCGGCTGAAGCTTTCTTT
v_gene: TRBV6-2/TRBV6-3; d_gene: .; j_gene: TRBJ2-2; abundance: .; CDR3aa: CASSQNRPGELFF; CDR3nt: TGTGCCAGCAGTCAAAACAGGCCCGGGGAGCTGTTTTTT
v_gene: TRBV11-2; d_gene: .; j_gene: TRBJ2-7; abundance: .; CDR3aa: CAVRQGAYEQYF; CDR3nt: TGTGCCGTGAGGCAGGGAGCCTACGAGCAGTACTTC
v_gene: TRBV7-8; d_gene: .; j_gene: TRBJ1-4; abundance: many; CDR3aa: CASSPRGSGEKLFF; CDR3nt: TGTGCCAGCAGCCCCCGAGGGTCGGGTGAAAAACTGTTTTTT
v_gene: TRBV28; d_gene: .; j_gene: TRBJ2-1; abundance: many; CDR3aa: CASSSWGLMGANEQFF; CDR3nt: TGTGCCAGCAGTAGTTGGGGCCTTATGGGGGCCAATGAGCAGTTCTTC
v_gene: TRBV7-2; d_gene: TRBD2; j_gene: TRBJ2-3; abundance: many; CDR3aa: CASSSRTSGRAGDTQYF; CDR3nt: TGTGCCAGCAGCTCTCGGACTAGCGGGAGGGCTGGAGATACGCAGTATTTT
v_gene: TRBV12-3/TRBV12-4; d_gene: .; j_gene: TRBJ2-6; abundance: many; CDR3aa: CASSITGTGANVLTF; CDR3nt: TGTGCCAGCAGTATAACAGGGACCGGGGCCAACGTCCTGACTTTC
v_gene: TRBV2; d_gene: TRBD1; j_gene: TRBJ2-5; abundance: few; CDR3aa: CASSEWTGGQETQYF; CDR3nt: TGTGCCAGCAGTGAATGGACAGGGGGTCAAGAGACCCAGTACTTC
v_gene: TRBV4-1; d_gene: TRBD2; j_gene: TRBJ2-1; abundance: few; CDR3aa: CASSQDRNSGKFEQFF; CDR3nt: TGTGCCAGCAGCCAAGATCGGAATAGCGGGAAATTCGAGCAGTTCTTC
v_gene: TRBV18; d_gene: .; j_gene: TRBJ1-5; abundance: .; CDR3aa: CASSPRPGRDSNQPQHF; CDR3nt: TGTGCCAGCTCACCACGGCCGGGACGAGACAGCAATCAGCCCCAGCATTTT
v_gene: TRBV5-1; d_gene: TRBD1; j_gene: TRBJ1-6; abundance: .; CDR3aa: CASSGQGVNSPLHF; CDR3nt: TGCGCCAGCAGCGGACAGGGTGTGAATTCACCCCTCCACTTT
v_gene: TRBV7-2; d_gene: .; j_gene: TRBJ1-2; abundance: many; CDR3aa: CASNSHGYGYTF; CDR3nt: TGTGCCAGCAATTCTCATGGGTATGGCTACACCTTC
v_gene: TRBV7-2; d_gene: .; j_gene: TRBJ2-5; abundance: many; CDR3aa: CASSLASAQYF; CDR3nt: TGTGCCAGCAGCTTAGCGTCCGCCCAGTACTTC
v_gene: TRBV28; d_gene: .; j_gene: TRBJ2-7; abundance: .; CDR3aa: CASALTPYEQYF; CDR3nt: TGTGCCAGCGCTCTCACGCCCTACGAGCAGTACTTC
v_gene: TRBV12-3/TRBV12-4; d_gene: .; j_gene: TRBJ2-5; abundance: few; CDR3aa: CASSDAEGEETQYF; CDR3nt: TGTGCCAGCAGTGACGCCGAGGGGGAAGAGACCCAGTACTTC
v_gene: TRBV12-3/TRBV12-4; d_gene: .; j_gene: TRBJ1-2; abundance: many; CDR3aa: CASSLTSGASLYGYTF; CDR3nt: TGTGCCAGCAGTTTAACATCGGGGGCGTCACTCTATGGCTACACCTTC
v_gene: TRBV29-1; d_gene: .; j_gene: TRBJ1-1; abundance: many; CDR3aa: CSVARTMNTEAFF; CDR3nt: TGCAGCGTTGCGAGGACTATGAACACTGAAGCTTTCTTT
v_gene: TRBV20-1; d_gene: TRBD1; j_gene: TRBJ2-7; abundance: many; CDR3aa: CSARWTGDPYEQYF; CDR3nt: TGCAGTGCTAGATGGACAGGGGATCCCTACGAGCAGTACTTC
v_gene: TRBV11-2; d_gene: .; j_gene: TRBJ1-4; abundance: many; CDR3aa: CASSPWGSNEKLFF; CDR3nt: TGTGCCAGCAGCCCGTGGGGGAGTAATGAAAAACTGTTTTTT
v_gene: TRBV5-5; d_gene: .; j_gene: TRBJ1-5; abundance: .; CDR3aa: CASSIHAIANQPQHF; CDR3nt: TGTGCCAGCAGCATACACGCCATAGCAAATCAGCCCCAGCATTTT
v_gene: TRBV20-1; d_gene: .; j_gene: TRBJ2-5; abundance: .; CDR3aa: CSAARDVQETQYF; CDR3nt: TGCAGTGCGGCCCGGGATGTCCAAGAGACCCAGTACTTC
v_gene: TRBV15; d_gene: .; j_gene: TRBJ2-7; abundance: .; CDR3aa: CATSRGGIGTYEQYF; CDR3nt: TGTGCCACCAGCAGGGGCGGGATTGGGACCTACGAGCAGTACTTC
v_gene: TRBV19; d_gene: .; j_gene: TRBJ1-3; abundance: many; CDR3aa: CASSDISGNTIYF; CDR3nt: TGTGCCAGTAGCGACATCTCTGGAAACACCATATATTTT